This T cell receptor beta chain originates from a study of blood T cell repertoires in COVID-19. Study-level background: The United States, Italy and Spain provided the acute and convalescent COVID-19 samples. T cells, B-cell-depleted T cells, or PBMCs supplied cDNA or gDNA.

Germline V lookup: CDR1 SGHRS, CDR2 YFSETQ. Between the trimmed V and J ends, which lost 4 bases and 5 bases, there was a span of 9 bases. CDR3 length: 13 residues. This clone was observed once. Sequencing used immunoSEQ multiplex PCR; TCRdb keeps in-frame clones, though not all of them. Here the sample spans approximately 350,000 clones, roughly 90% being singletons. The sequenced sample was peripheral blood. The TCR sequence derives from a woman aged 55-70 years with COVID-19, enrolled during active disease. The chain links TRBV5-1 to TRBJ1-4; D is perhaps TRBD1 (5 bases). The CDR3 protein is CASSPRQNEKLFF. The CDR3 bases are TGCGCCAGCAGCCCGCGACAGAATGAAAAACTGTTTTTT. The full variable domain, its missing parts supplied by reference TRBV5-1 and TRBJ1-4, is KAGVTQTPRYLIKTRGQQVTLSCSPISGHRSVSWYQQTPGQGLQFLFEYFSETQRNKGNFPGRFSGRQFSNSRSEMNVSTLELGDSALYLCASSPRQNEKLFFGSGTQLSVL.